This TCR beta chain came from a study of T-cell reconstitution after alpha-beta-depleted transplantation in children. During its preparation, the TCRbeta library received unique molecular identifiers. MiXCR was run by TCRdb on the PCR reads, yielding one entry per CDR3 protein. The sample has some 200,000 distinct CDR3 sequences; around 10% are singletons. The V and J ends lost 3 bases and 4 bases respectively, with 12 bases between them. The germline CDR1 and CDR2 sequences are DFQATT and SNEGSKA (reference sequence). The length of the CDR3 is 14 residues. The TCR comes from a human donor who donated a stem cell graft to a child with acute lymphoblastic leukemia. V and J are TRBV20-1 and TRBJ2-2; no firm D call. Source: PBMCs from the stem cell graft donor, taken from the stem cell graft. The CDR3 nucleotides are TGCAGTGCTAGTGACTGGACGGGCACCGGGGAGCTGTTTTTT. It codes for CSASDWTGTGELFF.